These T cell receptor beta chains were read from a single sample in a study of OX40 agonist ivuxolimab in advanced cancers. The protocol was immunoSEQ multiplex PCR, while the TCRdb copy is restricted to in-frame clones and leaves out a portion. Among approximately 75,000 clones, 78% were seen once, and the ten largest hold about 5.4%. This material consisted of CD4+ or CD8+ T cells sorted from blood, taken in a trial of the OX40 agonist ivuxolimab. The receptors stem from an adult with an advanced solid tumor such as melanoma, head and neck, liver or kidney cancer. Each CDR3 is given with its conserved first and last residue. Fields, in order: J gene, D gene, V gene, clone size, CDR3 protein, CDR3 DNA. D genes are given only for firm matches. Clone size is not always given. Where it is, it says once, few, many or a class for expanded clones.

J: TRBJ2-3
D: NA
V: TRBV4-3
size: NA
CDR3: CASSQGPGARGGVRTDTQYF
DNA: TGCGCCAGCAGCCAAGGGCCGGGAGCCCGAGGAGGGGTGAGGACAGATACGCAGTATTTT

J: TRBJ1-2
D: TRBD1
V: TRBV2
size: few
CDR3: CASRGQANSNYGYTF
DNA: TGTGCCAGCAGGGGACAGGCCAATAGTAACTATGGCTACACCTTC

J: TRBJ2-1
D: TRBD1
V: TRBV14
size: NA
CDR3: CASSPTGGSYNEQFF
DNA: TGTGCCAGCAGCCCGACAGGGGGTTCCTACAATGAGCAGTTCTTC

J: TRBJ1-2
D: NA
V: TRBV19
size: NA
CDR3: CASSILLDYGYTF
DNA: TGTGCCAGTAGTATCCTACTCGACTATGGCTACACCTTC

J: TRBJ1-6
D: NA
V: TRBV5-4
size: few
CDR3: CASSPYRVTDSPLHF
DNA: TGTGCCAGCAGCCCCTACAGGGTTACAGATTCACCCCTCCACTTT

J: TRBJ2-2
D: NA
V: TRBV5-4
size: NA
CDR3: CASSLGTPRTGELFF
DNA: TGTGCCAGCAGCTTAGGAACCCCCCGCACCGGGGAGCTGTTTTTT

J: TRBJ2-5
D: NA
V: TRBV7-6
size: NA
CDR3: CASSLVMVGETQYF
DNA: TGTGCCAGCAGCTTAGTAATGGTGGGGGAGACCCAGTACTTC

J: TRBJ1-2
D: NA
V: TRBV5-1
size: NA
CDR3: CASSVDRTAYGYTF
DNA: TGCGCCAGCAGCGTCGACCGGACAGCGTATGGCTACACCTTC

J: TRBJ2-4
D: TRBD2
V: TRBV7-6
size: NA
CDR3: CASSSSTSAKNIQYF
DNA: TGTGCCAGCAGCTCCTCGACTAGCGCCAAAAACATTCAGTACTTC

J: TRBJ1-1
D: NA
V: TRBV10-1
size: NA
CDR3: CASRAGRNTEAFF
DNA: TGCGCCAGCAGGGCGGGAAGGAACACTGAAGCTTTCTTT

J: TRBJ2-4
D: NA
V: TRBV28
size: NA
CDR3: CASTSQGMGQAKNIQYF
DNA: TGTGCCAGCACCTCCCAGGGGATGGGCCAAGCCAAAAACATTCAGTACTTC

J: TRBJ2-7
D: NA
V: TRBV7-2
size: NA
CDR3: CASSTSGTPDEQYF
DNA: TGTGCCAGCAGCACTTCGGGAACCCCGGACGAGCAGTACTTC

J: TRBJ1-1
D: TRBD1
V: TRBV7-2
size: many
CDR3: CASSSPPGQKAFF
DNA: TGTGCCAGCAGCTCCCCTCCGGGACAGAAAGCTTTCTTT

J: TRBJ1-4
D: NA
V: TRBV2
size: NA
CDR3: CASSEGGANEKLFF
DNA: TGTGCCAGCAGTGAAGGGGGCGCGAATGAAAAACTGTTTTTT

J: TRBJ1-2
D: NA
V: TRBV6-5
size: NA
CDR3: CASSYGANYGYTF
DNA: TGTGCCAGCAGTTACGGGGCCAACTATGGCTACACCTTC

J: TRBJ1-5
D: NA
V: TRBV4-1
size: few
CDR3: CASSQEGKGNSNQPQHF
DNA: TGCGCCAGCAGCCAAGAGGGTAAGGGGAATAGCAATCAGCCCCAGCATTTT

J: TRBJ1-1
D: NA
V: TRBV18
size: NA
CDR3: CASSPQGWGDTEAFF
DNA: TGTGCCAGCTCACCACAGGGGTGGGGGGACACTGAAGCTTTCTTT

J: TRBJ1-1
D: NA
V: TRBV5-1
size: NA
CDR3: CASSANRVGSTEAFF
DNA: TGCGCCAGCAGCGCAAACAGGGTGGGTAGCACTGAAGCTTTCTTT

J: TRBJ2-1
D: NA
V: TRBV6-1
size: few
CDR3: CASSARTNNEQFF
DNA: TGTGCCAGCAGTGCCCGGACAAACAATGAGCAGTTCTTC

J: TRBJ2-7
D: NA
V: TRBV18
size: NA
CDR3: CASSLLIPEQYF
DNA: TGTGCCAGCTCACTCCTTATTCCCGAGCAGTACTTC

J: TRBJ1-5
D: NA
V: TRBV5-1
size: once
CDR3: CASSSGTEINQPQHF
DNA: TGCGCCAGCAGCTCCGGGACGGAAATCAATCAGCCCCAGCATTTT

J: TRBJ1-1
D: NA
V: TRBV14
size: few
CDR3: CASSPQNLVNTEAFF
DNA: TGTGCCAGCAGCCCCCAGAATCTTGTGAACACTGAAGCTTTCTTT

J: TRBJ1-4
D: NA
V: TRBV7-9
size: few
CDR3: CASSPKRRLGEKLFF
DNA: TGTGCCAGCAGCCCGAAACGGCGGCTGGGTGAAAAACTGTTTTTT

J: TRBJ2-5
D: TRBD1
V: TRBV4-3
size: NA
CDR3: CASSRDRAETQYF
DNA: TGCGCCAGCAGCCGCGACAGGGCGGAGACCCAGTACTTC

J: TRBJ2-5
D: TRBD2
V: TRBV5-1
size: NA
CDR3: CASSLKVAGGQETQYF
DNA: TGCGCCAGCAGCTTGAAGGTAGCGGGAGGCCAAGAGACCCAGTACTTC

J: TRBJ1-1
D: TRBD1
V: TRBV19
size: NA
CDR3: CASSTGQGLEAFF
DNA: TGTGCCAGTAGTACCGGACAGGGCCTTGAAGCTTTCTTT

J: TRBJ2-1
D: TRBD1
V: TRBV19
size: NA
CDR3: CASSNRQGRNEQFF
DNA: TGTGCCAGTAGTAACCGACAGGGGAGGAATGAGCAGTTCTTC

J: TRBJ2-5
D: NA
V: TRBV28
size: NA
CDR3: CASSFTTGAGGTQYF
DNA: TGTGCCAGCAGCTTTACCACCGGGGCCGGGGGGACCCAGTACTTC

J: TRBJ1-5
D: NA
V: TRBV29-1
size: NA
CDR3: CSVEVVGGGIAQHF
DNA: TGCAGCGTTGAAGTCGTCGGTGGCGGGATAGCCCAGCATTTT

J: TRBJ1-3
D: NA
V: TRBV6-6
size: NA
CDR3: CASNYGVGALGNTIYF
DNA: TGTGCCAGCAATTACGGGGTGGGGGCGCTAGGAAACACCATATATTTT

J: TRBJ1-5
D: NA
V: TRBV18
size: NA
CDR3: CASSPDGGSSNQPQHF
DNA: TGTGCCAGCTCACCAGACGGAGGGAGTAGCAATCAGCCCCAGCATTTT

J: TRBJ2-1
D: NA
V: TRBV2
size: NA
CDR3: CASSLDSNNEQFF
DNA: TGTGCCAGCAGCCTGGACAGCAACAATGAGCAGTTCTTC

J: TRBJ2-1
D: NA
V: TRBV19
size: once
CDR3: CASSRDSGDPYNEQFF
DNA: TGTGCCAGTAGTAGGGACTCCGGGGACCCCTACAATGAGCAGTTCTTC

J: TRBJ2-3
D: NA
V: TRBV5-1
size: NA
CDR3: CASSPTGPGATDTQYF
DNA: TGCGCCAGCAGCCCCACCGGGCCGGGGGCAACAGATACGCAGTATTTT

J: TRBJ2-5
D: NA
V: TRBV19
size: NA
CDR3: CASSGQVGLETQYF
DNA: TGTGCCAGTAGTGGGCAGGTAGGATTGGAGACCCAGTACTTC

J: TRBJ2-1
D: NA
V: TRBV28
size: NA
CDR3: CASSFPSGPRAEGEQFF
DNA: TGTGCCAGCAGTTTCCCAAGCGGCCCGCGCGCCGAAGGTGAGCAGTTCTTC

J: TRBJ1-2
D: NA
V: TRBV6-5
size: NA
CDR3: CASSYSDGRNYGYTF
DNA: TGTGCCAGCAGTTACTCGGACGGCAGAAACTATGGCTACACCTTC

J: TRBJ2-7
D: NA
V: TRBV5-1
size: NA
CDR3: CASSLEGQATYEQYF
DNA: TGCGCCAGCAGCTTGGAGGGGCAGGCGACCTACGAGCAGTACTTC

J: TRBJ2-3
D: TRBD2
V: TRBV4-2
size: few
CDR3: CASSQGTSGIGTQYF
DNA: TGTGCCAGCAGCCAAGGGACTAGCGGGATCGGTACGCAGTATTTT

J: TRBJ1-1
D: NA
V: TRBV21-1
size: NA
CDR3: CASSKRRTGGMVNTEAFF
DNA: TGTGCCAGCAGCAAAAGGCGGACAGGGGGAATGGTGAACACTGAAGCTTTCTTT

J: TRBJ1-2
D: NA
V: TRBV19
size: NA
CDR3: CASSIIQANYGYTF
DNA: TGTGCCAGTAGTATTATACAGGCCAACTATGGCTACACCTTC

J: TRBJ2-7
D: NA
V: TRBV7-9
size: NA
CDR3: CASSPELYEQYF
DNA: TGTGCCAGCAGCCCAGAACTCTACGAGCAGTACTTC

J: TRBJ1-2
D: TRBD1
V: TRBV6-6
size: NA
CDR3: CASGTVGGWNYGYTF
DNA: TGTGCCAGCGGGACAGTGGGGGGGTGGAACTATGGCTACACCTTC

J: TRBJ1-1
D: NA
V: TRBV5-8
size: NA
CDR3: CASSLEGGLNTEAFF
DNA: TGTGCCAGCAGCTTGGAGGGGGGCCTGAACACTGAAGCTTTCTTT

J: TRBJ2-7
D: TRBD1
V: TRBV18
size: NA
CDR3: CASSPLGVGTGLAYEQYF
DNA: TGTGCCAGCTCACCCCTCGGTGTCGGGACAGGGTTGGCCTACGAGCAGTACTTC

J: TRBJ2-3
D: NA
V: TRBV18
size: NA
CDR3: CASSPLVGTGTDTQYF
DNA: TGTGCCAGCTCACCACTGGTGGGAACCGGGACAGATACGCAGTATTTT

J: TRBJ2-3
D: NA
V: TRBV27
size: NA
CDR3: CASRKGGDTQYF
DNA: TGTGCCAGCAGGAAAGGGGGAGATACGCAGTATTTT

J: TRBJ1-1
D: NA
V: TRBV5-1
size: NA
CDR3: CASSLGLWMTEAFF
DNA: TGCGCCAGCAGCTTGGGCCTTTGGATGACTGAAGCTTTCTTT

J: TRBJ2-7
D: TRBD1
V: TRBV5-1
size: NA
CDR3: CASSGQGGVYEQYF
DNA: TGCGCCAGCAGCGGACAGGGGGGTGTGTACGAGCAGTACTTC

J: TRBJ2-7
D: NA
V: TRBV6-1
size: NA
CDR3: CASSEGGPRGYEQYF
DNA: TGTGCCAGCAGTGAAGGGGGGCCGCGAGGCTACGAGCAGTACTTC

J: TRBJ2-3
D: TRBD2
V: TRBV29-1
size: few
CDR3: CSATSGGGSDTQYF
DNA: TGCAGCGCTACTAGCGGGGGGGGTTCAGATACGCAGTATTTT

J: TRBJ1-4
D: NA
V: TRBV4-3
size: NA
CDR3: CASSPRDTGLPNEKLFF
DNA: TGCGCCAGCAGCCCTCGGGACACGGGGTTACCCAATGAAAAACTGTTTTTT

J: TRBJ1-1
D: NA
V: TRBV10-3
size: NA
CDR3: CAIGMKGENTEAFF
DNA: TGTGCCATCGGTATGAAGGGGGAGAACACTGAAGCTTTCTTT